These 5 T cell receptor beta chains came from one sample sequenced in a study of T-cell memory formation after mild COVID-19. TCRdb re-called the 5' RACE reads through MiXCR, storing one row per CDR3 protein. The data hold roughly 400,000 distinct CDR3 sequences, with approximately 16% observed a single time. Sequenced input: PBMCs or a T cell subset sorted from them (not recorded which). These receptors were collected from a man between 18 and 35 years old who had mild COVID-19 (a few samples of this study predate the infection). Cell type and time point are not known.

The gene calls are TRBV10-3 and TRBJ1-2, with D hard to call. This CDR3 is 12 amino acids long. Deletions cut 8 bases from V and 4 bases from J, with 11 bases between. Germline V gene lookup returns CDR1 ENHRY and CDR2 SYGVKD. CDR3 in amino acids: CAIDSGSYGYTF. CDR3 sequence (DNA): TGTGCCATCGATTCAGGTAGCTATGGCTACACCTTC.

This clonotype showed up just a few times. The CDR3 is CASSLFARGGNTEAFF. CDR3 bases: TGTGCCAGCAGCTTGTTCGCCAGGGGCGGGAACACTGAAGCTTTCTTT. The chain employs TRBV5-6 and TRBJ1-1, with D possibly TRBD1 on 6 matching bases. The CDR3 contains 16 residues. Trimming took 1 base from V and 1 from J, leaving 14 bases between them. Germline CDR1 reads SGHDT; CDR2 reads YYEEEE.

This clonotype was seen ten or more times. The CDR3: CASSLTSGGFETQYF. For the CDR3, the DNA is TGTGCCAGTAGCTTGACTAGCGGGGGGTTTGAGACCCAGTACTTC. The V call is TRBV19, the J call TRBJ2-5; TRBD2 matches at 13 bases. J gave up 5 bases and V 6 bases, and 6 bases lay outside the gene matches. CDR1 is LNHDA and CDR2 is SQIVND in the germline V gene (reference sequence). This CDR3 is 15 amino acids long. Drawing the rest from reference TRBV19 and TRBJ2-5, the complete variable domain is DGGITQSPKYLFRKEGQNVTLSCEQNLNHDAMYWYRQDPGQGLRLIYYSQIVNDFQKGDIAEGYSVSREKKESFPLTVTSAQKNPTAFYLCASSLTSGGFETQYFGPGTRLLVL.

This clonotype was seen at least ten times. The chain links TRBV7-2 to TRBJ1-5; D unresolved. Trimming took off 5 bases at V and 3 bases at J, with 8 bases between the two ends. This CDR3 contains 13 residues. Germline CDR1 SGHTA, CDR2 FQGNSA. The CDR3 DNA is TGTGCCAGCAGCCGAGAGCTCAATCAGCCCCAGCATTTT. The encoded protein is CASSRELNQPQHF.

This clonotype was counted between two and nine times. The genes are TRBV6-2 or TRBV6-3 and TRBJ1-3, with D possibly TRBD1 on 6 matching bases. CDR1 is MNHEY, CDR2 SVGEGT, per germline. This CDR3 comprises 18 residues. Trimming removed 0 bases at V and 0 bases at J, with 15 bases between. The CDR3 sequence is CASSYSYPDSLSGNTIYF. The CDR3 nucleotides are TGTGCCAGCAGTTACTCGTATCCGGACAGTCTCTCTGGAAACACCATATATTTT.